Presented here are 22 T cell receptor beta chains from one specimen sequenced in a study of T-cell memory formation after mild COVID-19. MiXCR was run by TCRdb on the 5' RACE reads, yielding one entry per CDR3 protein. Of just over 350,000 distinct CDR3 sequences in the sample, over 13% were seen once. Sequenced: PBMCs or a T cell subset sorted from them (not recorded which). The receptors here all came from a man younger than 35 who had mild COVID-19 (a few samples of this study predate the infection). Cell type and time point are not known.

This clonotype was seen more than once but under ten times. This sequence joins TRBV6-5 and TRBJ1-2; 7 bases align to TRBD1. J lost 8 bases, V lost 5 bases, and 11 bases had no gene match. Germline V lookup: CDR1 MNHEY, CDR2 SVGAGI. This CDR3 contains 14 residues. CDR3: CASSPTGRASGYTF. CDR3 DNA: TGTGCCAGCAGTCCGACAGGGCGAGCCTCCGGCTACACCTTC.

V and J are TRBV7-2 and TRBJ1-3; 7 nucleotides agree with TRBD1. The CDR3 runs to 14 residues. V was pared by 0 bases and J by 6 bases, with 2 bases of the junction left unmatched. Per germline, CDR1 SGHTA and CDR2 FQGNSA. DNA for the CDR3: TGTGCCAGCAGCTTAGCAGGGGGCACAAACACCATATATTTT. This sequence encodes CASSLAGGTNTIYF.

This clonotype was recorded at least ten times. The CDR3 coding sequence is TGTGCCAGCAGTCCGACAGGGGGGCCCTATGGCTACACCTTC. Its protein is CASSPTGGPYGYTF. The chain couples TRBV12-3 or TRBV12-4 to TRBJ1-2, with TRBD1 matching over 9 bases. V trimming: 5 bases; J trimming: 4 bases; junction bases outside the gene matches: 5. The CDR3 loop spans 14 amino acids.

V gene TRBV20-1 combines with J gene TRBJ2-5; 7 bases fit TRBD1. Germline CDR1 and CDR2: DFQATT and SNEGSKA (reference sequence). Trimming removed 0 bases from V and 1 base from J; junction bases left unmatched: 11. The CDR3 sequence is 17 residues long. CDR3 region: CSARDPLPGQLQETQYF. The CDR3 DNA is TGCAGTGCTAGAGATCCTTTACCGGGACAGCTCCAAGAGACCCAGTACTTC.

This clonotype was counted at least ten times. V gene TRBV11-3 combines with J gene TRBJ2-1; D gene uncertain. CDR3 length: 14 residues. Looked up from germline, CDR1 is SGHNT and CDR2 is YENEEA. V was cut by 5 bases and J by 5 bases, with 13 bases left in between. The chain's CDR3 is CASSLDHNDNEQFF. In DNA form, the CDR3 reads TGTGCCAGCAGCCTGGATCACAATGACAATGAGCAGTTCTTC.

The rearrangement uses TRBV6-5 and TRBJ2-1; the D is unclear. Trimming took off 6 bases at V and 8 bases at J, with 11 bases between the two ends. Looked up from germline, CDR1 is MNHEY and CDR2 is SVGAGI. The CDR3 covers 12 residues. The CDR3 coding sequence is TGTGCCAGCAGACCCTCCGTTCATGAGCAGTTCTTC. As protein: CASRPSVHEQFF.

This clonotype was counted between two and nine times. The chain is built from TRBV19 and TRBJ1-1; TRBD1 matches 10 bases. The V and J ends lost 5 bases and 6 bases, in that order; junction bases with no gene match: 6. Germline V CDR1 and CDR2: LNHDA, SQIVND (reference sequence). The CDR3 is 14 amino acids. The CDR3 DNA sequence: TGTGCCAGTAGTGGACTCGGACAGGGGGCTGAAGCTTTCTTT. Its translation is CASSGLGQGAEAFF.

V is TRBV7-2 and J is TRBJ1-2; D is perhaps TRBD1 (5 bases). The germline gives CDR1 SGHTA, CDR2 FQGNSA. The germline V and J ends were trimmed by 4 bases and 7 bases, with 10 bases remaining between them. The CDR3 is 12 amino acids. In DNA form, the CDR3 reads TGTGCCAGCAGCTGGAATCAGGGTGGCTACACCTTC. Translation gives CASSWNQGGYTF. Looking up the rest from reference TRBV7-2 and TRBJ1-2 gives the full variable domain: GAGVSQSPSNKVTEKGKDVELRCDPISGHTALYWYRQSLGQGLEFLIYFQGNSAPDKSGLPSDRFSAERTGGSVSTLTIQRTQQEDSAVYLCASSWNQGGYTFGSGTRLTVV.

The V call is TRBV20-1, the J call TRBJ2-7; D remains unclear. The germline V gene has CDR1 DFQATT and CDR2 SNEGSKA (reference sequence). The CDR3 length is 14 residues. V was shortened by 3 bases and J by 0 bases, with 12 bases between the two germline ends. As DNA, the CDR3 is TGCAGTGCTAGGACTCAGTTGAGCTCCTACGAGCAGTACTTC. Translated: CSARTQLSSYEQYF.

The genes are TRBV27 and TRBJ2-7; D gene uncertain. The CDR3 extends over 13 amino acids. CDR1 is MNHEY and CDR2 is SMNVEV in the germline V gene (reference sequence). V lost 3 bases to trimming and J lost 1 base, with 7 bases between them. Here the CDR3 DNA reads TGTGCCAGCAGTTTGCGGATATCCTACGAGCAGTACTTC. Protein: CASSLRISYEQYF.

The rearrangement joins TRBV29-1 to TRBJ2-5; D not certain. CDR3 size: 14 residues. CDR1 and CDR2 (germline): SQVTM, ANQGSEA. Trimming removed 1 base at V and 2 bases at J, with 11 bases between. CDR3 in amino acids: CSVEGLLGQETQYF. CDR3 DNA: TGCAGCGTTGAAGGGCTTCTGGGGCAAGAGACCCAGTACTTC.

This clonotype was counted ten times or more. This chain uses TRBV18 with TRBJ2-7; TRBD1 might be the D (6 bases). V shed 2 bases and J shed 2 bases, with 16 bases lying between them. The CDR3 consists of 16 residues. Per germline, CDR1 KGHSH and CDR2 LQKENI. CDR3 amino acids: CASSPTPSTGTYEQYV. The CDR3 nucleotides are TGTGCCAGCTCACCAACCCCTAGTACAGGGACCTACGAGCAGTACGTC.

This clonotype occurred a few times. The rearrangement uses TRBV6-2 or TRBV6-3 and TRBJ2-7; 8 nucleotides match TRBD1. Germline V gene lookup returns CDR1 MNHEY and CDR2 SVGEGT. The CDR3 spans 17 residues. The trim removed 0 bases at V and 1 base at J, leaving 8 bases unmatched. The CDR3 here is CASSYSISDRESYEQYV. CDR3 nucleotides: TGTGCCAGCAGTTACTCGATTTCGGACAGGGAGTCCTACGAGCAGTACGTC.

This chain joins TRBV4-1 and TRBJ2-1; weak D call: TRBD1 (7 bases). CDR1 and CDR2 (germline): MGHRA, YSYEKL. The germline V and J ends were trimmed by 0 bases and 15 bases, with 12 bases remaining between them. This CDR3 comprises 12 residues. DNA for the CDR3: TGCGCCAGCAGCCAAGATCAGGGGGAGGTGTTCTTC. Protein: CASSQDQGEVFF.

This clonotype was seen a handful of times. Written as DNA, the CDR3 is TGTGCCAGCAGTCTAGCGACAGGGAGGGGAAATTCACCCCTCCACTTT. Amino acid sequence: CASSLATGRGNSPLHF. The J gene is TRBJ1-6, the V gene TRBV28; 7 nucleotides align to TRBD1. The CDR3 runs to 16 residues. With V trimmed by 5 bases and J by 7 bases, 11 bases remained unmatched. Germline-derived CDR1 and CDR2 are MDHEN and SYDVKM.

Many counts were recorded for this clonotype. The rearrangement uses TRBV5-1 and TRBJ2-2; D may be TRBD1 (5 bases). Deletions cut 2 bases from V and 6 bases from J, with 14 bases between. There are 15 residues in the CDR3. Germline values: CDR1 SGHRS, CDR2 YFSETQ. CDR3 residues: CASSFSLVQAGELFF. The CDR3 nucleotides are TGCGCCAGCAGCTTCTCTTTGGTACAGGCCGGGGAGCTGTTTTTT.

V and J are TRBV14 and TRBJ1-1; no clear D gene. In germline, CDR1 is SGHDN, CDR2 FVKESK. The CDR3 has 14 residues. Trimming removed 0 bases at V and 5 bases at J, with 10 bases between. The CDR3 bases are TGTGCCAGCAGCCAAGATCGAGGGTTTACTGAAGCTTTCTTT. It specifies CASSQDRGFTEAFF.

This clonotype was observed at least ten times. This chain uses TRBV4-3 with TRBJ1-3; D is possibly TRBD1 (5 bases). CDR3 size: 15 residues. Germline V gene lookup returns CDR1 LGHNA and CDR2 YSLEER. The germline V and J ends were trimmed by 0 bases and 4 bases, with 10 bases remaining between them. The DNA for the CDR3 is TGCGCCAGCAGCCAAGATAAGCAGGGAGGAAACACCATATATTTT. It encodes CASSQDKQGGNTIYF.

This clonotype was seen more than once but under ten times. This sequence joins TRBV5-5 and TRBJ2-7, with 9 nucleotides matching TRBD1. CDR1 and CDR2 from the germline V gene are SGHKS and YYEKEE (reference sequence). This CDR3 has 15 amino acids. J was trimmed by 5 bases and V by 0 bases; bases with no gene match: 6. CDR3 protein: CASSLDGDRANEQYV. The CDR3, as DNA: TGTGCCAGCAGCTTGGATGGGGACAGGGCGAACGAGCAGTACGTC.

This clonotype was counted between two and nine times. V gene TRBV16 combines with J gene TRBJ1-5, with 8 bases that match TRBD1. Germline lookup yields CDR1 KGHSY and CDR2 FQNENV. The V segment lost 1 base and the J segment 7 bases; nucleotides outside the gene matches: 6. The CDR3 sequence is 15 residues long. The CDR3 nucleotides are TGTGCCAGCAGCCAATTACCAGGGGGCACCCAGCCCCAGCATTTT. It specifies CASSQLPGGTQPQHF.

In this sample, this clonotype turned up a few times. J is TRBJ2-7 and V is TRBV20-1, with D possibly being TRBD2 (6 bases). Trimming shortened V by 7 bases and J by 5 bases, and 12 bases separated the two germline ends. Per the germline V gene, CDR1 is DFQATT and CDR2 is SNEGSKA (reference sequence). This CDR3 contains 11 residues. The CDR3 DNA follows: TGCAGTGTGGGGGGACTGGACGAGCAGTACTTC. Amino acid sequence: CSVGGLDEQYF.

This clonotype was counted ten times or more. CDR3 sequence reads: CASSYNGYTF. The CDR3 DNA reads TGTGCCAGCAGTTACAATGGCTACACCTTC. The J gene is TRBJ1-2, the V gene TRBV2; no definite D call. V gave up 5 bases and J gave up 6 bases, with 4 bases separating them. Per germline, CDR1 SNHLY and CDR2 FYNNEI. The CDR3 length is 10 residues.